This TCR beta chain was identified in a study of blood T cell repertoires in COVID-19 (dated by TCRdb to 2018 to 2020). For the wider study: Samples covering the acute and convalescent phases of COVID-19 were provided by collaborators in the United States, Italy and Spain. The material from the prospective study consisted of cDNA or gDNA derived from T cells, B-cell-depleted T cells, or PBMCs. Deeply sampled blood TCRbeta repertoires from subjects exposed to, actively infected with, or recovered from COVID-19 were included in the dataset. The repertoires were released in a freely available public database meant as a resource for research on the immune response to SARS-CoV-2. Samples were obtained from the ongoing ImmuneRACE study (first 160 participants) and from 1,254 subjects provided by 6 global collaborators. A de-identified subject ID, COVID-19 status, age in years and sex were almost always included in the sample metadata. Where available, HLA class I and class II types were obtained from metadata supplied by the sample provider rather than from assay-based typing. Summary of the overall study and its limitations: The amount of clinical and demographic metadata varied by source and participant and was provided uncurated.

From the cysteine through the phenylalanine, the CDR3 covers 14 amino acids. Left in the record is the CDR3 DNA by itself, 42 bases read in frame from the first base. Trimming removed 0 bases from V and 3 bases from J, leaving 8 bases between the germline ends. Sequences SGDLS (CDR1) and YYNGEE (CDR2) are obtained from the germline V gene. A remark on this clone: Its target antigen remains unknown. No much larger clonotype is one base removed from it; base qualities were not supplied.

The immunoSEQ Assay, a bias-controlled multiplex PCR, was used to amplify TCRbeta CDR3 regions from genomic DNA. Per the original workflow: The number of nucleated cells in each sample was estimated by amplification of reference gene primers within the assay. Sequence reads were collapsed and filtered to measure the absolute abundance of every unique TCRbeta CDR3 rearrangement. For each sample, productive Simpson clonality was calculated as the square root of Simpson's diversity index across productive rearrangements. The source is immuneACCESS, and TCRdb retained only in-frame sequences with V and J called. Part of the clones is not carried over; for the studies checked, unresolved V genes explain less than half of this, and the remainder is unexplained. For V, J and clone size, that table is used; D and trimming come from the DNA. Recorded for this sample are fewer than 200,000 clones; around four fifths of them occurred a single time. 4.4% of the sample is taken by the ten largest.

Enrolling through a virtual design, the prospective study's participants ranged in age from roughly 18 to 89 years and lived across about two dozen United States geographic areas. Cohort assignment in the prospective study relied on participant-reported clinical history from a screening survey and a study questionnaire. Recovered participants in ImmuneRACE Cohort 3 were defined by two consecutive negative NP/OP PCR tests, clearance by a healthcare professional, or resolution of symptoms. Each participant in the prospective study had whole blood, serum and a nasopharyngeal or oropharyngeal swab collected by mobile phlebotomists. Participants in the prospective study had the option to provide additional blood draws and questionnaires over a roughly 2-month period. Before DNA extraction, prospective study blood samples were shipped either frozen or at room temperature.

Material for sequencing was PBMCs or T cells enriched from blood (not recorded which). The origin of this receptor is a woman in her forties or fifties who had recovered from COVID-19. The sequence links TRBV9 to TRBJ2-3; TRBD2 might be the D gene, on 6 matching bases. This receptor carries the CDR3 CASSVEGGTDTQYF. At the DNA level, the sequence is TGTGCCAGCAGCGTAGAGGGAGGTACAGATACGCAGTATTTT.